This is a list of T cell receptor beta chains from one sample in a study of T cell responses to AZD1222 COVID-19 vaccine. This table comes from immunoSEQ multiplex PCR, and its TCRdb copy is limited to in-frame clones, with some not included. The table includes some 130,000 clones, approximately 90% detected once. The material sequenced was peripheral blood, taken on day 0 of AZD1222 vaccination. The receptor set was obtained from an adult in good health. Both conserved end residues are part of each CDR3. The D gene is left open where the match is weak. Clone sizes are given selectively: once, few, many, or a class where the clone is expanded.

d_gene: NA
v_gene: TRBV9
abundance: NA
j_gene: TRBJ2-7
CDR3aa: CASSLTGTYTYEQYF
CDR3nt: TGTGCCAGCAGCTTAACCGGGACGTATACCTACGAGCAGTACTTC

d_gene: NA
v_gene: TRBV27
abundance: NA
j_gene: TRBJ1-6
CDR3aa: CASSASARGVFSPLHF
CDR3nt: TGTGCCAGCAGTGCCTCGGCGAGGGGGGTATTTTCACCCCTCCACTTT

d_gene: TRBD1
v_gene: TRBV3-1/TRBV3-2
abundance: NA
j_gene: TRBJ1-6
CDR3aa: CASRQTGVGSPLHF
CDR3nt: TGTGCCAGCAGGCAGACAGGGGTTGGTTCACCCCTCCACTTT

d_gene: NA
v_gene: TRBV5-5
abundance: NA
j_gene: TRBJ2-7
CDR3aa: CASSPQVSETDSF
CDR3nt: TGTGCCAGCAGCCCCCAAGTATCAGAAACTGACTCCTTC

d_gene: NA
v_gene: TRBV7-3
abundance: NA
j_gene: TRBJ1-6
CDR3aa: CASSLRIYNSPLHF
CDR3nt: TGTGCCAGCAGCTTACGGATTTATAATTCACCCCTCCACTTT

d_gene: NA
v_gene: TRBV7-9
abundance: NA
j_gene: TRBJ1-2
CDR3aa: CASSARERVLFYGYTF
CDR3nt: TGTGCCAGCAGCGCTAGGGAACGGGTGTTGTTCTATGGCTACACCTTC

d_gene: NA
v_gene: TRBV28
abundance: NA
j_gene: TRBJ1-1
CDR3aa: CASSPPSLNTEAFF
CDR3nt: TGTGCCAGCAGTCCACCGTCCTTGAACACTGAAGCTTTCTTT

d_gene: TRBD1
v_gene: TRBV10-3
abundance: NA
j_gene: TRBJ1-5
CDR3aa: CAISVGGQGRAPEQPQHF
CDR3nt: TGTGCCATCAGTGTTGGGGGACAGGGCCGGGCACCGGAGCAGCCCCAGCATTTT

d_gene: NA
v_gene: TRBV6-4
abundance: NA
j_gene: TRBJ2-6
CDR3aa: CASSGGANVLTF
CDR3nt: TGTGCCAGCAGCGGTGGGGCCAACGTCCTGACTTTC

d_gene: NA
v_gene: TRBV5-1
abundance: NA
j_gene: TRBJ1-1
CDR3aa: CASSLGGVNTEAFF
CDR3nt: TGCGCCAGCAGCTTGGGAGGTGTGAACACTGAAGCTTTCTTT

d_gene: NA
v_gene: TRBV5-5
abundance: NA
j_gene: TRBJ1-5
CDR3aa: CASSRGELSNQPQHF
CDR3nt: TGTGCCAGCAGCCGGGGGGAACTCAGCAATCAGCCCCAGCATTTT

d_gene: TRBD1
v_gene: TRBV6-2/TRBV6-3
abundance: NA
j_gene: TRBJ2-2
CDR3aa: CASSKTNTGGPGELFF
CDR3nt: TGTGCCAGCAGTAAAACGAACACAGGGGGCCCCGGGGAGCTGTTTTTT

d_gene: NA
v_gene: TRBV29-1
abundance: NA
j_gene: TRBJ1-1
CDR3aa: CSVEAPGHLNTEAFF
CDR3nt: TGCAGCGTTGAAGCCCCGGGACACCTGAACACTGAAGCTTTCTTT

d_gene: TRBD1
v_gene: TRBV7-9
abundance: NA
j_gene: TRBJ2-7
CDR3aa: CASSLTGTAPYEQYF
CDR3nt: TGTGCCAGCAGCCTCACCGGGACAGCCCCTTACGAGCAGTACTTC

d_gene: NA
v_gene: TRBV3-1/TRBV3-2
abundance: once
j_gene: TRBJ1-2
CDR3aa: CASSQVSASAYGYTF
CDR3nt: TGTGCCAGCAGCCAAGTTTCGGCCAGCGCCTATGGCTACACCTTC

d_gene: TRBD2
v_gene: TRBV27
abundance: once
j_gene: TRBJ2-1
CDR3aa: CASSLFRLAGVGEQFF
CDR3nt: TGTGCCAGCAGTTTGTTTAGACTAGCGGGAGTAGGGGAGCAGTTCTTC

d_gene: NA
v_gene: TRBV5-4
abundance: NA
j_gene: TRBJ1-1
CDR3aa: CASSLLETGNTEAFF
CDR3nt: TGTGCCAGCAGCCTTTTGGAGACAGGGAACACTGAAGCTTTCTTT

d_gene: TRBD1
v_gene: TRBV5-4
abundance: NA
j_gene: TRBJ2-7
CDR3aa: CASSSGQQAYEQYF
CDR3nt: TGTGCCAGCAGCTCGGGACAGCAGGCCTACGAGCAGTACTTC

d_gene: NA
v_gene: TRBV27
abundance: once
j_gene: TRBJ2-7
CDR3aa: CASSPRQVSYEQYF
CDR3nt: TGTGCCAGCAGTCCCCGACAGGTCTCCTACGAGCAGTACTTC

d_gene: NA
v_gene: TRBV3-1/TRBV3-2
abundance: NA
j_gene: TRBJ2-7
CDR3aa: CASSPSQARSYEQYF
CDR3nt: TGTGCCAGCAGCCCAAGTCAGGCAAGGTCCTACGAGCAGTACTTC

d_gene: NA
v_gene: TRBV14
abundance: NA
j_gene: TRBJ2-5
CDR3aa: CASSPVDGSLWTQYF
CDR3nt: TGTGCCAGCAGCCCGGTGGACGGCAGCCTATGGACCCAGTACTTC

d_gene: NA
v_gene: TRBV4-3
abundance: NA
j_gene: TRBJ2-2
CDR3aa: CASSQDNGELFF
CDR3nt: TGCGCCAGCAGCCAAGACAACGGGGAGCTGTTTTTT

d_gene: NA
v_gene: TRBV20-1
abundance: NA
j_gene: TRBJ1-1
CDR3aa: CSARDVEAFF
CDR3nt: TGCAGTGCCAGGGACGTTGAAGCTTTCTTT

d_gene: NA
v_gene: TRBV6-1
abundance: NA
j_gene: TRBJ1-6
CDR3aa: CASSEGAGRFSPLHF
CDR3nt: TGTGCCAGCAGTGAAGGGGCAGGGCGATTCTCACCCCTCCACTTT

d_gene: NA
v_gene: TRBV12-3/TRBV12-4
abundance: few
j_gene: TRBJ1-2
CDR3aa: CASSLGGVRGYTF
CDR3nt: TGTGCCAGCAGTTTAGGAGGGGTCCGTGGCTACACCTTC

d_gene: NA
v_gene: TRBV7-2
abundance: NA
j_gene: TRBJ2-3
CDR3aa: CASSSQFRGITDTQYF
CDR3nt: TGTGCCAGCAGCTCGCAATTCAGGGGTATCACAGATACGCAGTATTTT

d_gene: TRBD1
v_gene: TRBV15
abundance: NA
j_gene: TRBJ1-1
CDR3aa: CATSVDLRGRGLPEAFF
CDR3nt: TGTGCCACCAGCGTCGATCTCAGGGGGCGCGGGCTACCTGAAGCTTTCTTT

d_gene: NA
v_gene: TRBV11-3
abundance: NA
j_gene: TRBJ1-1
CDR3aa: CASSFGRSTEAFF
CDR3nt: TGTGCCAGCAGCTTCGGGCGTTCGACTGAAGCTTTCTTT

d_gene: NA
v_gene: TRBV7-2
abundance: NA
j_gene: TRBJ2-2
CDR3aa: CASSLKGPGELFF
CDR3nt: TGTGCCAGCAGCTTAAAAGGCCCCGGGGAGCTGTTTTTT

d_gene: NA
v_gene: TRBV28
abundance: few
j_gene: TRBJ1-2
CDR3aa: CASSPERVDYGYTF
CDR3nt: TGTGCCAGCAGTCCAGAACGGGTTGACTATGGCTACACCTTC

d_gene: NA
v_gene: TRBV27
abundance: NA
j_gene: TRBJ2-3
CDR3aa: CASRPLTRGFKDTQYF
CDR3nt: TGTGCCAGCAGACCCCTAACCAGGGGATTCAAAGATACGCAGTATTTT

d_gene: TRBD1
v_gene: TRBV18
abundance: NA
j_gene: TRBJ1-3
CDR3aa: CASSPSTGATRGNTIYF
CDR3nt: TGTGCCAGCTCACCATCGACAGGGGCTACACGAGGAAACACCATATATTTT

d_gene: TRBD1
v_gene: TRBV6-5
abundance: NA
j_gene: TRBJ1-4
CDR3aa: CASSRPGQGNEKLFF
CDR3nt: TGTGCCAGCAGTCGACCGGGACAGGGTAATGAAAAACTGTTTTTT

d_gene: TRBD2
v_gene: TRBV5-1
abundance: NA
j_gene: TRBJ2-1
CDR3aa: CASSLPAGGYNEQFF
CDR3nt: TGCGCCAGCAGCTTGCCGGCGGGAGGATACAATGAGCAGTTCTTC

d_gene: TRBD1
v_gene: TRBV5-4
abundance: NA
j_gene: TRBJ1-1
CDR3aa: CASSLGHRGAGTEAFF
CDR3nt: TGTGCCAGCAGCTTGGGCCACAGGGGCGCGGGGACTGAAGCTTTCTTT

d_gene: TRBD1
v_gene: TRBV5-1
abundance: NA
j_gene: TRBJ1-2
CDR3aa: CASSSGQGLINYGYTF
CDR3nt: TGCGCCAGCAGCTCGGGACAGGGGCTCATTAACTATGGCTACACCTTC

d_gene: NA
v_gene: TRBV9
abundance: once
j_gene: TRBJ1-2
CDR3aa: CASSVTGEYGYTF
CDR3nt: TGTGCCAGCAGCGTAACTGGGGAATATGGCTACACCTTC